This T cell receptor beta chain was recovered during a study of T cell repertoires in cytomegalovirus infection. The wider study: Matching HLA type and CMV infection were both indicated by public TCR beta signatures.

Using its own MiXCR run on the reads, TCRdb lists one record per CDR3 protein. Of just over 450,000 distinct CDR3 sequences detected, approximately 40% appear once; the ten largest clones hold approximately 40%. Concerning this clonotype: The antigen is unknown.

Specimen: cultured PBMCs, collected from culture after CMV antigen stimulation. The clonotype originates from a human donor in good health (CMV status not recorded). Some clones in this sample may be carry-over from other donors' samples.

CDR3 DNA sequence: TGTGCCAGCAGCGGCTTTAGCGGGAGGGCCCTAAACACAGATACGCAGTATTTT. It specifies CASSGFSGRALNTDTQYF. The V gene is TRBV7-9, the J gene TRBJ2-3, with TRBD2 matching over 11 bases. CDR1 and CDR2 from the germline V gene are SEHNR and FQNEAQ (reference sequence). With 5 bases clipped from V and 2 bases from J, the junction kept 12 bases outside the gene matches. This CDR3 is built from 18 residues.